This entry concerns a single TCR beta chain. As yet, its antigen is unknown. Sequenced by immunoSEQ multiplex PCR; TCRdb stores in-frame clones only, minus some. The repertoire holds 75,000 to 100,000 clones, 80% to 95% seen once, with 0.17% in the top ten. In germline, CDR1 is MNHNS, CDR2 SASEGT. V was cut by 0 bases and J by 0 bases, with 12 bases left in between. CDR3 length equals 17 residues. These data are taken from a study of graft-versus-host responses after intestinal transplantation. At the level of the study: Recipients got multivisceral, liver-intestinal, or isolated intestinal transplants. Recipients uniformly received anti-thymocyte globulin induction, followed by tacrolimus and steroids for two to four years. Overall study results and limits: Subjects displaying graft-donor T cell macrochimerism possessed elevated graft-versus-host to host-versus-graft clonal ratios inside allografts. Recipient marrow harbored GvH clones, some of which surfaced first in ileum or blood.

The sample in question was unstimulated CD4+ T cells sorted from spleen or lymph node cells, obtained before intestinal transplant. This clonotype originated in a human donor who received an intestinal transplant. The chain couples TRBV6-1 to TRBJ1-3; D gene ambiguous. The CDR3 is CASSEALFSSSGNTIYF. The CDR3 region has the DNA TGTGCCAGCAGTGAAGCGCTCTTTTCGAGCTCTGGAAACACCATATATTTT.